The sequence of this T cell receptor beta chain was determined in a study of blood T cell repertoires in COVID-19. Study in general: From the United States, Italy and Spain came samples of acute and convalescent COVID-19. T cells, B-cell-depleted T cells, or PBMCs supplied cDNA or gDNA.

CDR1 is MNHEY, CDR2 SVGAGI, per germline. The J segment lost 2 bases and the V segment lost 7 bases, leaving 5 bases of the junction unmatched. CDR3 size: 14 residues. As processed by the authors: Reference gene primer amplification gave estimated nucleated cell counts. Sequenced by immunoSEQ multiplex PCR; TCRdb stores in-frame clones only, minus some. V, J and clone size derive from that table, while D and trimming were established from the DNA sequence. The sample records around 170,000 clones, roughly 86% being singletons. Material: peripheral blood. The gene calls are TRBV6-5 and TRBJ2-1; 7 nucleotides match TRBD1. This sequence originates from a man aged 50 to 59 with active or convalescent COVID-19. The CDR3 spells CASTQGVPYNEQFF. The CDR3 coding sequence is TGTGCCAGCACCCAGGGGGTTCCCTACAATGAGCAGTTCTTC.